The 21 T cell receptor beta chains below come from one sample, sequenced in a study of shared clonotypes between healthy human individuals. The method was immunoSEQ multiplex PCR; TCRdb's version includes in-frame clones alone and lacks a portion of them. The sample includes 2 million to 2.5 million clones, 80% to 95% seen only once; the top ten take approximately 0.4%. Sequencing was done on a sample of naive CD4+ T cells from PBMCs. Subset: CD45RA+ positively selected. All receptors come from a young man in good health. Some clones in this sample may be carry-over from other donors' samples.

V gene TRBV18 combines with J gene TRBJ2-7; the D call may be TRBD1 or TRBD2 (5 bases each). The V gene lost 5 bases and the J gene lost 2 bases, with 10 bases spanning the gap. Germline V gives CDR1 KGHSH, CDR2 LQKENI. The CDR3 spans 13 residues. The CDR3 DNA sequence: TGTGCCAGCTCATCGGGACGCGCCTACGAGCAGTACTTC. Translating it yields CASSSGRAYEQYF.

This clone has just one count. The genes are TRBV2 and TRBJ2-1; 8 bases match TRBD2. The CDR3 runs to 15 residues. CDR1 and CDR2 from the germline V gene are SNHLY and FYNNEI. The V segment lost 6 bases and the J segment 1 base; nucleotides outside the gene matches: 5. CDR3 DNA: TGTGCCAGCAGAAAAAGCGGGAGTTCCTACAATGAGCAGTTCTTC. It encodes CASRKSGSSYNEQFF.

With respect to this clone: Other DNA sequences in this specimen translate into the identical CDR3. The gene calls are TRBV28 and TRBJ1-1, with a tentative D call TRBD1 (5 bases). Trimming stripped 3 bases from V and 0 bases from J, with 11 bases between. There are 15 residues in the CDR3. Germline V gives CDR1 MDHEN, CDR2 SYDVKM. The CDR3 reads CASSFGGAMNTEAFF. In DNA, the CDR3 is TGTGCCAGCAGTTTTGGGGGAGCTATGAACACTGAAGCTTTCTTT.

This clone was recorded only once. The chain has TRBV7-9 and TRBJ2-2, with 9 bases fitting TRBD1. The trim removed 2 bases at V and 3 bases at J, leaving 7 bases unmatched. The CDR3 totals 17 residues. CDR1 is SEHNR, CDR2 FQNEAQ, per germline (reference sequence). The CDR3 here is CASSLKYGTGYTGELFF. Written as DNA, the CDR3 is TGTGCCAGCAGCTTAAAATATGGGACAGGGTACACCGGGGAGCTGTTTTTT.

As regards this clone: Within the sample, other DNA sequences also encode this same CDR3. The V gene is TRBV28, the J gene TRBJ1-1; possibly TRBD1 for D (6 bases). Germline CDR1 MDHEN, CDR2 SYDVKM. Deletions cut 10 bases from V and 1 base from J, with 10 bases between. CDR3 length equals 12 residues. The CDR3 sequence is CATTGPNTEAFF. In DNA, the CDR3 is TGTGCCACCACAGGGCCGAACACTGAAGCTTTCTTT.

This clone was recorded a few times. Other DNA sequences from this sample encode an identical CDR3 as well. The rearrangement links TRBV7-9 to TRBJ2-3; D unclear. Germline CDR1 and CDR2: SEHNR and FQNEAQ (reference sequence). V lost 5 bases and J lost 0, with 3 bases in between. The CDR3 length is 12 residues. The CDR3, as DNA: TGTGCCAGCAGCGCCAGCACAGATACGCAGTATTTT. Protein product: CASSASTDTQYF.

This sequence joins TRBV29-1 and TRBJ2-5, with 8 bases fitting TRBD1. CDR3 length: 14 amino acids. Germline CDR1 is SQVTM and CDR2 is ANQGSEA. The V gene end was trimmed by 2 bases and the J gene end by 4 bases; junction bases not matched to a gene: 6. The CDR3 nucleotides read TGCAGCGTTGAAATGGACAGGGACACAGAGACCCAGTACTTC. This encodes CSVEMDRDTETQYF. The full variable domain, with the rest looked up from reference TRBV29-1 and TRBJ2-5, is SAVISQKPSRDICQRGTSLTIQCQVDSQVTMMFWYRQQPGQSLTLIATANQGSEATYESGFVIDKFPISRPNLTFSTLTVSNMSPEDSSIYLCSVEMDRDTETQYFGPGTRLLVL.

The V gene is TRBV21-1, the J gene TRBJ2-1; TRBD2 is the table's D call, not checked against the DNA. TRBV21-1 is a documented pseudogene. The CDR3 totals 13 residues. CDR3 sequence (DNA): TGTGCCAGCAGCTTAGTTGGTTACAATGAGCAGTTCTTC. Translation gives CASSLVGYNEQFF.

The chain combines TRBV6-6 with TRBJ1-2; 9 nucleotides align to TRBD1. CDR3 length: 15 residues. Germline lookup yields CDR1 MNHNY and CDR2 SVGAGI (reference sequence). The V segment lost 0 bases and the J segment 4 bases; nucleotides outside the gene matches: 3. As DNA, the CDR3 is TGTGCCAGCAGTTACTCCGGGACAGGGTTCTATGGCTACACCTTC. Its protein is CASSYSGTGFYGYTF.

The chain combines TRBV7-2 with TRBJ1-2; D not certain. V lost 1 base and J lost 2, with 8 bases in between. Germline-derived CDR1 and CDR2 are SGHTA and FQGNSA. CDR3 size: 14 residues. CDR3 DNA sequence: TGTGCCAGCAGCTTAGGGGTATTCAACTATGGCTACACCTTC. Protein product: CASSLGVFNYGYTF.

CDR3 sequence (DNA): TGTGCCAGCAGCCCCCGGGGGGCTATAACCTACGAGCAGTACTTC. Its translation is CASSPRGAITYEQYF. V is TRBV7-2 and J is TRBJ2-7; tentative D call: TRBD2 (7 bases). The CDR3 is 15 residues long. Between the trimmed V and J ends, which lost 5 bases and 2 bases, there was a span of 16 bases. From germline, CDR1 is SGHTA and CDR2 FQGNSA.

The chain couples TRBV5-6 to TRBJ2-2; tentative D call: TRBD2 (5 bases). V was pared by 0 bases and J by 6 bases, with 9 bases between. Germline CDR1 is SGHDT and CDR2 is YYEEEE. This CDR3 region has 14 residues. CDR3 in DNA: TGTGCCAGCAGCTTGGGTCTAGCATCCGGGGAGCTGTTTTTT. Translation gives CASSLGLASGELFF.

The rearrangement uses TRBV28 and TRBJ2-7; 7 nucleotides line up with TRBD2. The CDR3 runs 14 residues. From germline, CDR1 is MDHEN and CDR2 SYDVKM. V shed 8 bases, J shed 2 bases, and the junction held 9 bases outside the gene matches. DNA of the CDR3: TGTGCCAGCGGGCCGGGGGGAAAAACCTACGAGCAGTACTTC. It translates to CASGPGGKTYEQYF.

This rearrangement joins TRBV25-1 to TRBJ1-3, with no clear D. V gave up 6 bases and J gave up 4 bases, with 16 bases separating them. CDR3 length: 15 amino acids. CDR1 is MGHDK and CDR2 is SYGVNS in the germline V gene. As DNA, the CDR3 is TGTGCCAGCAGCCAGGTCAACCTTGGCGGAAACACCATATATTTT. Residues: CASSQVNLGGNTIYF. The full variable domain, completed using reference TRBV25-1 and TRBJ1-3, is EADIYQTPRYLVIGTGKKITLECSQTMGHDKMYWYQQDPGMELHLIHYSYGVNSTEKGDLSSESTVSRIRTEHFPLTLESARPSHTSQYLCASSQVNLGGNTIYFGEGSWLTVV.

The V and J genes are TRBV4-1 and TRBJ2-1; D is possibly TRBD1 or TRBD2 (6 bases each). V lost 2 bases and J lost 9, with 14 bases in between. This CDR3 comprises 14 residues. The germline V gene has CDR1 MGHRA and CDR2 YSYEKL. CDR3 in amino acids: CASSQPGAKGEQFF. CDR3 bases: TGCGCCAGCAGCCAACCGGGGGCTAAGGGTGAGCAGTTCTTC.

Turning to this clone: In the same sample, other DNA sequences code for this CDR3. The chain couples TRBV7-3 to TRBJ1-1; possibly TRBD1 for D (5 bases). The CDR3 extends over 13 amino acids. Germline V gives CDR1 SGHTA, CDR2 FQGTGA. Between the trimmed V and J ends, which lost 4 bases and 0 bases, there was a span of 6 bases. The CDR3 sequence is CASSSTVNTEAFF. Written as DNA, the CDR3 is TGTGCCAGCAGCTCGACAGTGAACACTGAAGCTTTCTTT.

V is TRBV5-5 and J is TRBJ1-2; D gene uncertain. From germline, CDR1 is SGHKS and CDR2 YYEKEE (reference sequence). V was trimmed by 5 bases and J by 5 bases, leaving 16 bases between them. CDR3 length: 14 residues. This CDR3 reads CASSVAEPGYGYTF. Here the CDR3 DNA reads TGTGCCAGCAGTGTGGCCGAGCCGGGATATGGCTACACCTTC. Filled out from reference TRBV5-5 and TRBJ1-2, the complete variable domain reads DAGVTQSPTHLIKTRGQQVTLRCSPISGHKSVSWYQQVLGQGPQFIFQYYEKEERGRGNFPDRFSARQFPNYSSELNVNALLLGDSALYLCASSVAEPGYGYTFGSGTRLTVV.

The gene calls are TRBV7-3 and TRBJ2-7; TRBD1 aligns across 10 bases. CDR1 SGHTA and CDR2 FQGTGA come from the germline V gene. V was pared by 2 bases and J by 1 base, with 5 bases of the junction left unmatched. The CDR3 totals 16 residues. The CDR3 reads CASSLGRDRGSYEQYF. CDR3 nucleotides: TGTGCCAGCAGCTTAGGCCGGGACAGGGGATCCTACGAGCAGTACTTC. Together with reference TRBV7-3 and TRBJ2-7, the CDR3 gives the full variable domain: GAGVSQTPSNKVTEKGKYVELRCDPISGHTALYWYRQSLGQGPEFLIYFQGTGAADDSGLPNDRFFAVRPEGSVSTLKIQRTERGDSAVYLCASSLGRDRGSYEQYFGPGTRLTVT.

Here the CDR3 reads CASTLGPEGRSGYTF. The CDR3 bases are TGCGCCTCAACTTTGGGTCCAGAGGGACGGTCTGGCTACACCTTC. The chain combines TRBV5-1 with TRBJ1-2; weak D call: TRBD1 (5 bases). This CDR3 spans 15 amino acids. V lost 10 bases and J lost 7, with 26 bases in between. Germline V gives CDR1 SGHRS, CDR2 YFSETQ.

The rearrangement joins TRBV5-1 to TRBJ1-1, with 11 nucleotides matching TRBD1. The trim removed 2 bases at V and 4 bases at J, leaving 10 bases unmatched. There are 17 residues in the CDR3. Germline CDR1 is SGHRS and CDR2 is YFSETQ. CDR3 coding DNA: TGCGCCAGCAGCTTAATAATTACCGGGACAGGGGGCACTGAAGCTTTCTTT. Its protein is CASSLIITGTGGTEAFF.

A note on this clone: In the same sample, other DNA sequences code for this CDR3. The genes are TRBV5-1 and TRBJ1-1; D remains ambiguous. V was trimmed by 4 bases and J by 1 base, leaving 11 bases between them. The CDR3 is 14 residues long. The germline gives CDR1 SGHRS, CDR2 YFSETQ. The DNA for the CDR3 is TGCGCCAGCAGCGTCCGCCCCGAGAACACTGAAGCTTTCTTT. It is translated as CASSVRPENTEAFF.